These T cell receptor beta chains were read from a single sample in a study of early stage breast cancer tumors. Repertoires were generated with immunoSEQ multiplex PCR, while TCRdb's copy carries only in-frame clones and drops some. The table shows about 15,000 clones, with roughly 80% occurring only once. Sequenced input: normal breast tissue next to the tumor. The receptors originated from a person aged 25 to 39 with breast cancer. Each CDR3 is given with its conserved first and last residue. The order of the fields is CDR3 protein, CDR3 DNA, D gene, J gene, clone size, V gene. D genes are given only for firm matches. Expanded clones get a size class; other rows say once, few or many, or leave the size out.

CDR3aa: CASSVGAGARETQYF
CDR3nt: TGTGCCAGCAGCGTAGGAGCGGGAGCGAGAGAGACCCAGTACTTC
d_gene: TRBD2
j_gene: TRBJ2-5
abundance: NA
v_gene: TRBV9

CDR3aa: CASSYRGDSNQPQHF
CDR3nt: TGTGCCAGCAGTTACAGGGGCGATAGCAATCAGCCCCAGCATTTT
d_gene: NA
j_gene: TRBJ1-5
abundance: NA
v_gene: TRBV6-6

CDR3aa: CASSESMELALVWYEQYF
CDR3nt: TGCGCCAGCAGTGAGTCCATGGAACTAGCGCTTGTCTGGTACGAGCAGTACTTC
d_gene: TRBD2
j_gene: TRBJ2-7
abundance: NA
v_gene: TRBV10-2

CDR3aa: CASSLGQQTGELFF
CDR3nt: TGTGCCAGCTCACTTGGACAGCAGACCGGGGAGCTGTTTTTT
d_gene: NA
j_gene: TRBJ2-2
abundance: few
v_gene: TRBV18

CDR3aa: CAIQIGTSTDTQYF
CDR3nt: TGTGCCATCCAAATAGGGACTAGCACAGATACGCAGTATTTT
d_gene: NA
j_gene: TRBJ2-3
abundance: NA
v_gene: TRBV25-1

CDR3aa: CASRMIRGPNTEAFF
CDR3nt: TGTGCCAGCAGGATGATCAGGGGCCCGAACACTGAAGCTTTCTTT
d_gene: NA
j_gene: TRBJ1-1
abundance: once
v_gene: TRBV7-6

CDR3aa: CASSLINTEAFF
CDR3nt: TGTGCCAGCAGTCTCATAAACACTGAAGCTTTCTTT
d_gene: NA
j_gene: TRBJ1-1
abundance: NA
v_gene: TRBV7-8

CDR3aa: CASSIEAGGPYNEQFF
CDR3nt: TGTGCCAGTAGTATAGAGGCGGGAGGGCCCTACAATGAGCAGTTCTTC
d_gene: TRBD2
j_gene: TRBJ2-1
abundance: NA
v_gene: TRBV19

CDR3aa: CSVDGWGRGYNEQFF
CDR3nt: TGCAGCGTTGACGGGTGGGGACGGGGCTACAATGAGCAGTTCTTC
d_gene: NA
j_gene: TRBJ2-1
abundance: NA
v_gene: TRBV29-1

CDR3aa: CSVVLRDRGRDTQYF
CDR3nt: TGCAGCGTTGTTCTCAGGGACAGGGGGCGAGATACGCAGTATTTT
d_gene: TRBD1
j_gene: TRBJ2-3
abundance: NA
v_gene: TRBV29-1

CDR3aa: CAWSVGEADTEAFF
CDR3nt: TGTGCCTGGAGTGTTGGGGAGGCGGACACTGAAGCTTTCTTT
d_gene: NA
j_gene: TRBJ1-1
abundance: NA
v_gene: TRBV30

CDR3aa: CASSFTQGYEQYF
CDR3nt: TGTGCCAGCAGCTTCACACAGGGCTACGAGCAGTACTTC
d_gene: NA
j_gene: TRBJ2-7
abundance: NA
v_gene: TRBV7-8

CDR3aa: CASSSKGLQGDTQYF
CDR3nt: TGTGCCAGCAGCTCAAAGGGACTACAGGGGGATACGCAGTATTTT
d_gene: NA
j_gene: TRBJ2-3
abundance: NA
v_gene: TRBV11-2

CDR3aa: CASAIGVQRNEQYF
CDR3nt: TGTGCCAGCGCGATAGGGGTCCAAAGGAACGAGCAGTACTTC
d_gene: NA
j_gene: TRBJ2-7
abundance: NA
v_gene: TRBV7-8

CDR3aa: CASSPSTGLNTEAFF
CDR3nt: TGTGCCAGCAGTCCGTCGACAGGGTTAAACACTGAAGCTTTCTTT
d_gene: TRBD1
j_gene: TRBJ1-1
abundance: NA
v_gene: TRBV27

CDR3aa: CASSRGRGPSYEQYF
CDR3nt: TGTGCCTCAAGCCGGGGGAGGGGGCCCTCCTACGAGCAGTACTTC
d_gene: NA
j_gene: TRBJ2-7
abundance: NA
v_gene: TRBV2

CDR3aa: CSVGGGYSSYEQYF
CDR3nt: TGCAGCGTTGGGGGGGGATATAGCTCCTACGAGCAGTACTTC
d_gene: TRBD2
j_gene: TRBJ2-7
abundance: once
v_gene: TRBV29-1

CDR3aa: CASSLETAQWGEAFF
CDR3nt: TGTGCCAGCAGCTTGGAGACAGCCCAGTGGGGTGAAGCTTTCTTT
d_gene: NA
j_gene: TRBJ1-1
abundance: NA
v_gene: TRBV5-8

CDR3aa: CASRNTTSRNEQFF
CDR3nt: TGCGCCAGCAGGAACACGACTAGCCGCAATGAGCAGTTCTTC
d_gene: TRBD2
j_gene: TRBJ2-1
abundance: NA
v_gene: TRBV5-1

CDR3aa: CASNTISGGGSGANVLTF
CDR3nt: TGTGCCAGTAACACCATTTCGGGCGGCGGCTCTGGGGCCAACGTCCTGACTTTC
d_gene: NA
j_gene: TRBJ2-6
abundance: NA
v_gene: TRBV19

CDR3aa: CASSAPYRDRLPRPQHF
CDR3nt: TGTGCCAGCAGTGCTCCCTACCGGGACAGGCTACCCCGGCCCCAGCATTTT
d_gene: TRBD1
j_gene: TRBJ1-5
abundance: once
v_gene: TRBV6-1

CDR3aa: CASSEIAGDLDTQYF
CDR3nt: TGTGCCAGCAGTGAGATAGCGGGAGATTTAGATACGCAGTATTTT
d_gene: TRBD2
j_gene: TRBJ2-3
abundance: once
v_gene: TRBV6-4

CDR3aa: CASSWGTGGNYGYTF
CDR3nt: TGTGCCAGCAGTTGGGGGACAGGGGGAAACTATGGCTACACCTTC
d_gene: TRBD1
j_gene: TRBJ1-2
abundance: few
v_gene: TRBV27

CDR3aa: CASSLGTGDYTEAFF
CDR3nt: TGTGCCAGCAGCTTAGGAACAGGGGATTACACTGAAGCTTTCTTT
d_gene: TRBD1
j_gene: TRBJ1-1
abundance: once
v_gene: TRBV13

CDR3aa: CASSLAPKETQYF
CDR3nt: TGTGCCAGCAGCTTGGCACCGAAGGAGACCCAGTACTTC
d_gene: NA
j_gene: TRBJ2-5
abundance: NA
v_gene: TRBV7-6

CDR3aa: CASSSLRGGLGTDTQYF
CDR3nt: TGTGCCAGCAGCTCCCTCCGGGGGGGGCTCGGCACAGATACGCAGTATTTT
d_gene: TRBD2
j_gene: TRBJ2-3
abundance: NA
v_gene: TRBV7-9

CDR3aa: CASSKAREHSYNEQFF
CDR3nt: TGTGCCAGCAGCAAGGCGCGGGAGCACTCGTACAATGAGCAGTTCTTC
d_gene: TRBD2
j_gene: TRBJ2-1
abundance: NA
v_gene: TRBV11-2

CDR3aa: CAGGGPYEQYF
CDR3nt: TGTGCCGGGGGGGGGCCCTACGAGCAGTACTTC
d_gene: NA
j_gene: TRBJ2-7
abundance: once
v_gene: TRBV30

CDR3aa: CASSFLPGGFNEKLFF
CDR3nt: TGTGCCAGCAGTTTTTTGCCGGGAGGATTTAATGAAAAACTGTTTTTT
d_gene: NA
j_gene: TRBJ1-4
abundance: once
v_gene: TRBV28

CDR3aa: CASSEWSQEPLHF
CDR3nt: TGTGCCAGCAGTGAATGGTCCCAAGAACCCCTCCACTTT
d_gene: NA
j_gene: TRBJ1-6
abundance: NA
v_gene: TRBV25-1

CDR3aa: CASSLDPSYEQYF
CDR3nt: TGTGCCAGCAGCTTAGACCCCTCCTACGAGCAGTACTTC
d_gene: NA
j_gene: TRBJ2-7
abundance: NA
v_gene: TRBV7-9

CDR3aa: CASNSSGASSYEQYF
CDR3nt: TGTGCCAGTAACTCTAGCGGGGCAAGCTCCTACGAGCAGTACTTC
d_gene: TRBD2
j_gene: TRBJ2-7
abundance: NA
v_gene: TRBV19

CDR3aa: CASSFGGQREAFF
CDR3nt: TGTGCCAGCAGCTTTGGGGGACAGCGAGAAGCTTTCTTT
d_gene: TRBD1
j_gene: TRBJ1-1
abundance: NA
v_gene: TRBV7-9

CDR3aa: CSVDWGSSTDTQYF
CDR3nt: TGCAGCGTGGATTGGGGGTCCAGCACAGATACGCAGTATTTT
d_gene: NA
j_gene: TRBJ2-3
abundance: NA
v_gene: TRBV29-1

CDR3aa: CAMNVGQPLVTF
CDR3nt: TGTGCGATGAACGTGGGACAGCCCCTCGTAACCTTC
d_gene: TRBD1
j_gene: TRBJ1-2
abundance: NA
v_gene: TRBV30

CDR3aa: CASSPGTGGNEKLFF
CDR3nt: TGTGCCAGCAGCCCCGGGACAGGAGGTAATGAAAAACTGTTTTTT
d_gene: TRBD1
j_gene: TRBJ1-4
abundance: NA
v_gene: TRBV9

CDR3aa: CASSIRGEQYF
CDR3nt: TGTGCCAGCAGCATCCGTGGGGAGCAGTACTTC
d_gene: NA
j_gene: TRBJ2-7
abundance: NA
v_gene: TRBV25-1

CDR3aa: CASSLTGFTQNTGELFF
CDR3nt: TGTGCCAGCAGTCTGACAGGGTTTACCCAGAACACCGGGGAGCTGTTTTTT
d_gene: TRBD1
j_gene: TRBJ2-2
abundance: NA
v_gene: TRBV5-4

CDR3aa: CASSPHPLYNEQFF
CDR3nt: TGTGCCAGCAGCCCACATCCACTCTACAATGAGCAGTTCTTC
d_gene: NA
j_gene: TRBJ2-1
abundance: NA
v_gene: TRBV7-2

CDR3aa: CASTWTSSYNEQFF
CDR3nt: TGTGCCAGCACGTGGACAAGCTCCTACAATGAGCAGTTCTTC
d_gene: NA
j_gene: TRBJ2-1
abundance: NA
v_gene: TRBV7-9

CDR3aa: CASSSALAGGGYEQYF
CDR3nt: TGTGCCAGCAGCTCCGCACTAGCGGGAGGAGGGTACGAGCAGTACTTC
d_gene: TRBD2
j_gene: TRBJ2-7
abundance: NA
v_gene: TRBV11-2

CDR3aa: CASSFDRGQPQHF
CDR3nt: TGCGCCAGCAGCTTTGACAGGGGCCAGCCCCAGCATTTT
d_gene: TRBD1
j_gene: TRBJ1-5
abundance: few
v_gene: TRBV5-1